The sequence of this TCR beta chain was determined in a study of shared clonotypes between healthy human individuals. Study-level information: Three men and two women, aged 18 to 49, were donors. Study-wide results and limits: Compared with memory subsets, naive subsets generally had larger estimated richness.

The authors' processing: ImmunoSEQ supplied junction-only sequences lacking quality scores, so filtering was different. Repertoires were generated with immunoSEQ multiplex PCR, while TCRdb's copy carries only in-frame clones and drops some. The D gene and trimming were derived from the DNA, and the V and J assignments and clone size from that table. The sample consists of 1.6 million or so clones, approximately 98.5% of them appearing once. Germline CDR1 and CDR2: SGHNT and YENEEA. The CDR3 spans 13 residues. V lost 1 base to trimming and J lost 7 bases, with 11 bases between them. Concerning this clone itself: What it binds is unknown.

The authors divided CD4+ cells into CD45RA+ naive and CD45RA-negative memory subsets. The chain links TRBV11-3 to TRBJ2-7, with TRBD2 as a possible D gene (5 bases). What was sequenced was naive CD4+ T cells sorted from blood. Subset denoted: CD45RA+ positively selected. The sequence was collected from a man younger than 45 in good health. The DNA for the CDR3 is TGTGCCAGCAGCTTAGGAGGTGCGGGTGAGCAGTACTTC. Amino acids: CASSLGGAGEQYF.